The clone carrying this T cell receptor (beta chain) was picked up a small number of times. The antigen remains unidentified. The CDR3 has 12 amino acids. Germline V gene lookup returns CDR1 WSHSY and CDR2 SAAADI. The V gene lost 9 bases and the J gene lost 4 bases, with 12 bases spanning the gap. The data were obtained in a study of T cells after posttransplantation cyclophosphamide. Study conclusions and caveats: Skin or GI-infiltrating T cells shared few TRB sequences with blood.

TCRdb keeps only in-frame clones here, not all; method: immunoSEQ multiplex PCR. The repertoire holds approximately 22,000 clones, with 73% as singletons. The sequence came from a woman aged 55-70 years in good health, CMV-negative, and a related stem cell transplant donor. The sequenced sample consisted of memory CD4+ T cells sorted from PBMCs. The rearrangement links TRBV10-2 to TRBJ1-2; D perhaps matches TRBD1 (5 bases). DNA of the CDR3: TGCGCCAGTCTAGGGGATTCCTATGGCTACACCTTC. Its translation: CASLGDSYGYTF.